Listed here are 7 T cell receptor beta chains from one sample, sequenced in a study of T cells after yellow fever vaccination. A single record per CDR3 protein comes from TCRdb applying MiXCR to the 5' RACE reads. The sample lists roughly 250,000 distinct CDR3 sequences, under 15% seen once, with 0.4% to 0.55% in the top ten. The sample was CD4+ T cells sorted from PBMCs, taken 45 days after the yellow fever booster vaccination. The receptors here all came from a man younger than 40 who received the YFV17D yellow fever vaccine.

This chain uses TRBV29-1 with TRBJ2-2; D might be TRBD2 (6 bases). The CDR3 consists of 12 residues. The germline gives CDR1 SQVTM, CDR2 ANQGSEA. Trimming removed 7 bases at V and 5 bases at J, with 11 bases between. The CDR3 loop reads CSAWAGTGELFF. The CDR3 DNA sequence: TGCAGCGCTTGGGCGGGGACCGGGGAGCTGTTTTTT.

This clonotype was counted many times. V gene TRBV29-1 combines with J gene TRBJ2-1; TRBD1 is a possible D gene (6 bases). V gave up 3 bases and J gave up 2 bases, with 8 bases separating them. There are 13 residues in the CDR3. The germline CDR1 and CDR2 sequences are SQVTM and ANQGSEA. CDR3 sequence: CSVDRGTYNEQFF. Here the CDR3 DNA reads TGCAGCGTTGACAGGGGCACCTACAATGAGCAGTTCTTC.

This clonotype was found a few times. The chain joins TRBV20-1 to TRBJ2-1, with 13 bases matching TRBD2. Trimming at V came to 1 base and at J to 4 bases, leaving 7 bases not matched to a gene. The CDR3 extends over 17 amino acids. CDR1 is DFQATT and CDR2 is SNEGSKA in the germline V gene (reference sequence). CDR3 in DNA: TGCAGTGCTAGAGGCGGACTAGCGGGAGTAAGGTACAATGAGCAGTTCTTC. Residues: CSARGGLAGVRYNEQFF.

There are many counts of this clonotype. This rearrangement joins TRBV7-2 to TRBJ2-5; 7 nucleotides agree with TRBD2. Per the germline V gene, CDR1 is SGHTA and CDR2 is FQGNSA. The CDR3 spans 13 residues. The J segment lost 5 bases and the V segment lost 3 bases, leaving 3 bases of the junction unmatched. CDR3 region: CASSFGRVETQYF. The CDR3 DNA reads as TGTGCCAGCAGCTTTGGGAGGGTGGAGACCCAGTACTTC.

This clonotype was seen a few times. V is TRBV24-1 and J is TRBJ2-1; 14 bases are a match to TRBD2. The junction had 3 bases not matched to a gene; V was cut back by 5 bases and J by 7 bases. CDR1 and CDR2 from the germline V gene are KGHDR and SFDVKD. This CDR3 has 15 amino acids. CDR3 DNA sequence: TGTGCCACCAGTGGAGGACTAGCGGGAGGTAATGAGCAGTTCTTC. Protein: CATSGGLAGGNEQFF.

The chain employs TRBV7-2 and TRBJ1-5; D unclear. Trimming removed 4 bases at V and 0 bases at J, with 10 bases between. There are 15 residues in the CDR3. Germline CDR1 and CDR2: SGHTA and FQGNSA. The CDR3 reads CASSYLAASNQPQHF. In DNA form, the CDR3 reads TGTGCCAGCAGCTACCTAGCGGCTAGCAATCAGCCCCAGCATTTT.

This clonotype was counted only a few times. This rearrangement joins TRBV2 to TRBJ2-1; weak D call: TRBD2 (6 bases). CDR1 SNHLY and CDR2 FYNNEI come from the germline V gene. The CDR3 length is 13 residues. V lost 6 bases and J 4 bases, leaving 10 bases between the germline ends. The CDR3: CASRREWYNEQFF. The CDR3 nucleotides read TGTGCCAGCAGGCGGGAATGGTACAATGAGCAGTTCTTC.